This TCR beta chain was captured by sequencing in a study of early T cells in non-severe SARS-CoV-2 infection. One entry per CDR3 protein, called by TCRdb with MiXCR from the 5' RACE reads. The sample yields some 49,000 distinct CDR3 sequences, about 12% seen once. With 4 bases clipped from V and 8 bases from J, the junction kept 9 bases outside the gene matches. The CDR3 covers 16 residues. Germline assignment: CDR1 MGHRA and CDR2 YSYEKL. This clonotype has only a few counts. Sequenced: whole blood. This clonotype was obtained from an adult who was a healthcare worker with PCR-confirmed SARS-CoV-2 infection or an uninfected control (not recorded which). The V and J genes are TRBV4-1 and TRBJ2-7; TRBD2 matches 15 bases. The CDR3, as DNA: TGCGCCAGCAGCCCCCTCCCCGGGACTAGCGGGGGGAAGCAGTACTTC. It encodes CASSPLPGTSGGKQYF.